This TCR gamma chain came from a study of gamma-delta T cells after stem cell transplantation. TCRdb reanalysed the RT-PCR reads with CATT. The sample records some 4,400 gamma-chain clones, approximately 21% being singletons. The CDR3 spans 14 residues. J lost 3 bases, V lost 4 bases, and 9 bases had no gene match. Per the germline V gene, CDR1 is VTNTFY and CDR2 is YDVSTARD (reference sequence). Sequenced material: gamma-delta T cells. The genes are TRGV3 and TRGJ1 or TRGJ2. This clonotype originated in a human donor. It is not recorded whose cells these are; they may come from a transplant donor. The CDR3 sequence is CATWDLVFYYKKLF. The CDR3 DNA reads as TGTGCCACCTGGGATTTAGTCTTTTATTATAAGAAACTCTTT.